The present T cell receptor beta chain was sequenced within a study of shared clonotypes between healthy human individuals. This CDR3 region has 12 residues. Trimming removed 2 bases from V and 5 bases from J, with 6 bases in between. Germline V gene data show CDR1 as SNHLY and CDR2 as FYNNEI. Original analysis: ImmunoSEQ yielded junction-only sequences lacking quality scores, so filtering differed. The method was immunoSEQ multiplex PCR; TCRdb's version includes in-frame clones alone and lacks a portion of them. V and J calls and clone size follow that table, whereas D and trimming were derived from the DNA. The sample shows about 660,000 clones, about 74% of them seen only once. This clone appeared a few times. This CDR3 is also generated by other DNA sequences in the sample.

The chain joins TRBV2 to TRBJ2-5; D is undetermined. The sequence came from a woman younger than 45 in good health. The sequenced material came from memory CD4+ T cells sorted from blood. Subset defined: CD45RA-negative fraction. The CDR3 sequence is CASSERRETQYF. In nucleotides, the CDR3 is TGTGCCAGCAGTGAACGAAGGGAGACCCAGTACTTC.